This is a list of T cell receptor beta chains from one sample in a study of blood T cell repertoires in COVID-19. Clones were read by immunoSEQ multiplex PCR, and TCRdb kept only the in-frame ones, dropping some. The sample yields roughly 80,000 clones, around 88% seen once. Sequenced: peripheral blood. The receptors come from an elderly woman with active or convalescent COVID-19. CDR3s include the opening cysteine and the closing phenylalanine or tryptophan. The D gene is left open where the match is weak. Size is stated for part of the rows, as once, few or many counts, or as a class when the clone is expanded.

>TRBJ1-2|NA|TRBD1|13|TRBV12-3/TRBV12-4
TGTGCCAGCAGTTTCAAGGGGGCCTATGGCTACACCTTC
CASSFKGAYGYTF
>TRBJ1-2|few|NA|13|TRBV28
TGTGCCAGCTTCTCTACCACCATCTATGGCTACACCTTC
CASFSTTIYGYTF
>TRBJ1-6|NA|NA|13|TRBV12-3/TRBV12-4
TGTGCCAGCAGTTTATCGGGGGATTCACCCCTCCACTTT
CASSLSGDSPLHF
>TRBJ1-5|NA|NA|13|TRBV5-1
TGCGCCAGCCGGTCCGGTAGCAATCAGCCCCAGCATTTT
CASRSGSNQPQHF
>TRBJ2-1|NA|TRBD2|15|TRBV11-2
TGTGCCAGCAGCAGCTCTAGCGGGGAGTACAATGAGCAGTTCTTC
CASSSSSGEYNEQFF
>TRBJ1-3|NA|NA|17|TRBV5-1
TGCGCCAGCAGCTTGACCCCCGGGACAAGCACTGGAAACACCATATATTTT
CASSLTPGTSTGNTIYF
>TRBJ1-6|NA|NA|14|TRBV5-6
TGTGCCAGCAGCGGGAGCTCCTATAATTCACCCCTCCACTTT
CASSGSSYNSPLHF
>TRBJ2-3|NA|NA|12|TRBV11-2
TGTGCCAGCAGCCCTAGTGGGGGGACGCAGTATTTT
CASSPSGGTQYF
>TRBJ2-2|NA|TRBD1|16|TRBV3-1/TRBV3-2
TGTGCCAGCAGCCAAACGGGACAGGGAAAGGACGGGGAGCTGTTTTTT
CASSQTGQGKDGELFF
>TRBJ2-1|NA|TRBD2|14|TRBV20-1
TGCAGTGCTAGTCCTAGCGGGAGGGAATATGAGCAGTTCTTC
CSASPSGREYEQFF
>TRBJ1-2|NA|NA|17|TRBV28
TGTGCCAGCAGTTCCCGCCGTCCTTCGACTCGACAGACTGGCTACACCTTC
CASSSRRPSTRQTGYTF
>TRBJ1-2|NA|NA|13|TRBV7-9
TGTGCCAGCAGCTTAGGCGTTAACTATGGCTACACCTTC
CASSLGVNYGYTF
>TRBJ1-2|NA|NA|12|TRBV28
TGTGCCAGCAGCACCCTAGAGTATGGCTACACCTTC
CASSTLEYGYTF
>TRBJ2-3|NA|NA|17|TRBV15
TGTGCCACCAGCAGAGATATAAGGCGGGGTAGCACAGATACGCAGTATTTT
CATSRDIRRGSTDTQYF
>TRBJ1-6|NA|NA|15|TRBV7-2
TGTGCCAGCAGCTTCCGGAGACAGGAGTATTCACCCCTCCACTTT
CASSFRRQEYSPLHF
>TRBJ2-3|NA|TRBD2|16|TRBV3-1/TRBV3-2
TGTGCCAGCAGCCAGGGGACTAGCGGGCGCACAGATACGCAGTATTTT
CASSQGTSGRTDTQYF
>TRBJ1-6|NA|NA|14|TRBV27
TGTGCCAGCAGTCCAGGCCGGTATAATTCACCCCTCCACTTT
CASSPGRYNSPLHF
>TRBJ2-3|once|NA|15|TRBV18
TGTGCCAGCTCACCATGGTCAGGGGGCACAGATACGCAGTATTTT
CASSPWSGGTDTQYF
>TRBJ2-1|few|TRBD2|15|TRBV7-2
TGTGCCAGCAGCCAGGGGCGGGGGGTACACAATGAGCAGTTCTTC
CASSQGRGVHNEQFF
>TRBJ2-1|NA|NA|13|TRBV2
TGTGCCAGCGCGGGGTTCGGCTACAATGAGCAGTTCTTC
CASAGFGYNEQFF
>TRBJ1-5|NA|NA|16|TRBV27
TGTGCCAGCGCCAGAACAACAGCCCGCGGGAATCAGCCCCAGCATTTT
CASARTTARGNQPQHF
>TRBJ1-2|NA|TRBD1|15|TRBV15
TGTGCCACCAGCAGATCCCGGGGACAGCTTTATGGCTACACCTTC
CATSRSRGQLYGYTF
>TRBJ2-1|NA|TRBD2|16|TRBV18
TGTGCCAGCTCACGTTTAGCGGGGGCCTCCTACAATGAGCAGTTCTTC
CASSRLAGASYNEQFF
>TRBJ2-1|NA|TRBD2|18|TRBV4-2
TGTGCCAGCAGCCAAGAGGCCGAGACTAGCGGCCGCTACAATGAGCAGTTCTTC
CASSQEAETSGRYNEQFF
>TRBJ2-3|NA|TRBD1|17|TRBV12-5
TGTGCTAGTGGTTTGGTTGCAGGGGGCGCTTTCTTAGATACGCAGTATTTT
CASGLVAGGAFLDTQYF
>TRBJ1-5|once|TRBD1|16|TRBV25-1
TGTGCCAGCAGTGAAATCCAAGACAGGGGCCATCAGCCCCAGCATTTT
CASSEIQDRGHQPQHF
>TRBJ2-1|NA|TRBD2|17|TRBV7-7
TGTGCTAGCAGCTTAGAGGCGGCGGGAGGGGGCTACAATGAGCAGTTCTTC
CASSLEAAGGGYNEQFF
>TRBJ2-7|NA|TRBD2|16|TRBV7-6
TGTGCCAGCAGCGGAAGGACTAGCGGGAGCTCCTACGAGCAGTACTTC
CASSGRTSGSSYEQYF
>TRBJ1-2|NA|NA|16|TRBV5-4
TGTGCCAGCAGCTTGGCTGGAGGGGCCACTTTCTATGGCTACACCTTC
CASSLAGGATFYGYTF
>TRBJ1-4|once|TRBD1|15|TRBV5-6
TGTGCCAGCAGCGCAGGACAGGGGCGGGTGGAAAAACTGTTTTTT
CASSAGQGRVEKLFF
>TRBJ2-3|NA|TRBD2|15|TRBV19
TGTGCCAGTAGTATGATGGGACTAGGGACAGATACGCAGTATTTT
CASSMMGLGTDTQYF
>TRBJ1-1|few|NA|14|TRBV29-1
TGCAGCGTTGAAGATCCCGGTAGGGGAACTGAAGCTTTCTTT
CSVEDPGRGTEAFF
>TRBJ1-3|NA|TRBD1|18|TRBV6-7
TGTGCCAGCAGTTACTCGAGTCTTAACAGGGGCTCTGGAAACACCATATATTTT
CASSYSSLNRGSGNTIYF
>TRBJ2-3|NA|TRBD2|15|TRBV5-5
TGTGCCAGCAGCGCGCCTAGCGGGGACACAGATACGCAGTATTTT
CASSAPSGDTDTQYF
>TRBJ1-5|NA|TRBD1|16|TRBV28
TGTGCCAGCAGGCTACCGGACAGGGGTCGAAATCAGCCCCAGCATTTT
CASRLPDRGRNQPQHF
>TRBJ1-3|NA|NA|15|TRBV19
TGTGCCAGTAGTATATCCGGGAACTCTGGAAACACCATATATTTT
CASSISGNSGNTIYF
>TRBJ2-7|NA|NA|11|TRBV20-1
TGCAGTGTCCTTTATCCCTACGAGCAGTACTTC
CSVLYPYEQYF
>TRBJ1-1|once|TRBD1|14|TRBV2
TGTGCCAGCAGAGCCCCACAGGGGCGTACTGAAGCTTTCTTT
CASRAPQGRTEAFF
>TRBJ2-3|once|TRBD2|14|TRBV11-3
TGTGCCAGCAGCTTAGGGGGAGCGGGAGCGAAGCAGTATTTT
CASSLGGAGAKQYF
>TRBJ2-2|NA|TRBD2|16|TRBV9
TGTGCCAGCAGCGTAGACCCGGGGGGGCGAACCGGGGAGCTGTTTTTT
CASSVDPGGRTGELFF